The 10 T cell receptor beta chains below come from one sample, sequenced in a study of vaccination and CD4 T cells after COVID-19. Their recognized antigens are unknown. Treatment defined: approximately nine-day PBMC culture with coronavirus spike peptide pools or control peptides (ViraFEST assay). Oncomine TCR Beta short-read sequencing was applied to DNA from cultured CD4+ T cells. One entry per CDR3 protein results from TCRdb running MiXCR on the PCR reads. The repertoire has 8,000 to 10,000 distinct CDR3 sequences, roughly 62% of them found once; the top ten carry 20% to 30%. Source material: CD4+ T cells from blood, cultured in vitro. All receptors come from a human donor who had recovered from COVID-19.

This chain connects TRBV28 to TRBJ2-5, with 7 bases identical to TRBD2. V lost 3 bases to trimming and J lost 4 bases; unmatched junction nucleotides: 11. This CDR3 region has 16 residues. Germline V CDR1 and CDR2: MDHEN, SYDVKM. The CDR3 sequence is CASSFSPGRERETQYF. DNA for the CDR3: TGTGCCAGCAGTTTCTCTCCCGGGCGGGAGCGAGAGACCCAGTACTTC.

The V call is TRBV28, the J call TRBJ2-7, with 8 nucleotides matching TRBD2. Trimming removed 4 bases from V and 0 bases from J; junction bases left unmatched: 5. The germline gives CDR1 MDHEN, CDR2 SYDVKM. The CDR3 runs 15 residues. CDR3 sequence reads: CASSSPGGSSYEQYF. For the CDR3, the DNA is TGTGCCAGCAGTTCGCCGGGGGGGAGCTCCTACGAGCAGTACTTC. The variable domain in full, with the rest retrieved from reference TRBV28 and TRBJ2-7, is DVKVTQSSRYLVKRTGEKVFLECVQDMDHENMFWYRQDPGLGLRLIYFSYDVKMKEKGDIPEGYSVSREKKERFSLILESASTNQTSMYLCASSSPGGSSYEQYFGPGTRLTVT.

This rearrangement joins TRBV7-2 to TRBJ2-1, with D uncertain. V was clipped by 0 bases and J by 10 bases, with 13 bases between them. The CDR3 contains 14 residues. The germline V gene encodes CDR1 SGHTA and CDR2 FQGNSA. In DNA form, the CDR3 reads TGTGCCAGCAGCTTAGCGGGTCTACTGGGCGAGCAGTTCTTC. Its protein is CASSLAGLLGEQFF.

The V call is TRBV6-1, the J call TRBJ1-2; tentative D call: TRBD1 (5 bases). This CDR3 spans 14 amino acids. Trimming shortened V by 10 bases and J by 1 base, and 16 bases separated the two germline ends. Germline V gene sequence: CDR1 MNHNS, CDR2 SASEGT. In DNA form, the CDR3 reads TGTGCCACCCGAAGGCTGAGGGGTAACTATGGCTACACCTTC. Protein: CATRRLRGNYGYTF.

This chain uses TRBV11-1 with TRBJ2-7; 7 bases match TRBD2. The CDR3 consists of 13 residues. V gave up 7 bases and J gave up 2 bases; unmatched junction bases: 5. The germline V gene has CDR1 SGHAT and CDR2 FQDESV (reference sequence). CDR3 sequence: CASTDGTTYEQYF. The CDR3 nucleotides are TGTGCCAGCACCGACGGGACTACCTACGAGCAGTACTTC.

The rearrangement joins TRBV20-1 to TRBJ1-2; TRBD1 is a possible D gene (5 bases). CDR1 is DFQATT and CDR2 is SNEGSKA in the germline V gene (reference sequence). This CDR3 region has 13 residues. V was shortened by 8 bases and J by 4 bases, with 17 bases between the two germline ends. The CDR3 region has the DNA TGCAGTCCCGAGGCGGGGACGGTCTATGGCTACACCTTC. It yields the protein CSPEAGTVYGYTF.

J is TRBJ1-6 and V is TRBV28; D gene uncertain. The CDR3 totals 15 residues. Trimming removed 5 bases from V and 7 bases from J, with 15 bases in between. Germline V gene lookup returns CDR1 MDHEN and CDR2 SYDVKM. The CDR3 reads CASSPDRRRNSPLHF. In nucleotides, the CDR3 is TGTGCCAGCAGTCCCGACCGTCGGCGGAATTCACCCCTCCACTTT.

The chain has TRBV27 and TRBJ1-4, with 8 bases matching TRBD1. Germline values: CDR1 MNHEY, CDR2 SMNVEV (reference sequence). The V and J ends lost 6 bases and 7 bases, in that order; junction bases with no gene match: 13. The CDR3 runs to 16 residues. As DNA, the CDR3 is TGTGCCAGCAGCCAGTTATTCGGACAGGGCAGTGAAAAACTGTTTTTT. Translating it yields CASSQLFGQGSEKLFF.

In this sample, this clonotype turned up a few times. The V and J genes are TRBV27 and TRBJ1-5; D possibly corresponds to TRBD1 (6 bases). Germline loops: CDR1 MNHEY, CDR2 SMNVEV (reference sequence). V was cut by 6 bases and J by 6 bases, with 15 bases left in between. The CDR3 extends over 14 amino acids. The CDR3 DNA is TGTGCCAGCAGGGTATTGGGGGCAGGTCAGCCCCAGCATTTT. Encoded protein: CASRVLGAGQPQHF.

The genes are TRBV20-1 and TRBJ2-7; D is unclear. The CDR3 extends over 11 amino acids. V was clipped by 7 bases and J by 1 base, with 8 bases between them. Germline CDR1 DFQATT, CDR2 SNEGSKA (reference sequence). CDR3 in amino acids: CSELKSYEQYF. The CDR3 DNA reads TGCAGTGAACTGAAGTCCTACGAGCAGTACTTC.